This T cell receptor beta chain was found in a study of early T cells in non-severe SARS-CoV-2 infection (dated by TCRdb to about 2021). In terms of the full investigation: Because TCR sequencing was done on bulk RNA from unsorted whole blood, the alpha and beta chains could not be paired. Here is what the overall study found, with its caveats: Matching against VDJdb was skewed toward anti-spike CD8 responses, likely underestimated virus-specific expansions, and missed private and CD4 specificities.

Set within a cohort of healthcare workers in London, UK, this nested case-control study involved weekly PCR testing of nasopharyngeal swabs along with blood sampling. Healthcare workers were recruited between 23 and 31 March 2020, during the week of the UK lockdown, and were followed weekly for up to roughly 16 weeks. Trimming at the junction amounts to 2 bases on V and 8 bases on J, and the germline ends lie 12 bases apart. Based on the germline V gene, the CDR1 and CDR2 sequences are MDHEN and SYDVKM. The CDR3 covers 14 residues, taking in both the cysteine and the phenylalanine. Just the 42-base CDR3 DNA is kept, in frame starting at base 1. The method was 5' RACE. Sequenced on a NextSeq 500. The TCR library protocol attached unique molecular identifiers to individual cDNA molecules to correct for sequencing error and PCR bias. Both TCR alpha and beta chains were sequenced, and tight co-correlation was observed between alpha and beta sequence abundances in each sample. The paper's processing steps were these. Decombinator V4 was used to annotate the V gene, J gene and CDR3 of the TCR sequences. Expanded TCRs were defined as changing significantly between any two time points under a Poisson model with p below 0.0001. TCR abundances were normalised to the total number of TCRs sequenced in each sample and reported as counts per million. TRAV1-2 paired with TRAJ12, TRAJ20 or TRAJ33 defined MAIT TCRs, while TRAV10 paired with TRAJ18 defined iNKT TCRs. VDJdb, accessed 1 November 2021, was searched for CMV, EBV and SARS-CoV-2 annotated TCRs, with TCRs annotated for multiple antigens excluded. TCRdb passed the public sequencing reads through fastp at Q25 and MiXCR, retaining productive beta sequences. Identical CDR3 proteins give one entry, which carries the most common genes and DNA. These V and J calls rely on TCRdb rather than the paper's analysis. The table for this sample lists fewer than 110,000 distinct CDR3 sequences; roughly 11% of them were counted only once. The ten largest account for 6.5% to 8% of the sample.

This clonotype was observed many times. The clone's antigen remains unknown. No much larger clone is present one base from it, and per-base qualities are unavailable. The receptor was derived from an adult who was a healthcare worker with PCR-confirmed SARS-CoV-2 infection or an uninfected control (not recorded which). The sample was whole blood. The rearrangement combines TRBV28 with TRBJ1-4; the D region possibly corresponds to TRBD1 (5 bases align). The nucleotide sequence reads as follows: TGTGCCAGCAGTTTAAGGGGAGAGAAGGAAAAACTGTTTTTT. This yields the protein CASSLRGEKEKLFF.